This T cell receptor (beta chain) was captured in a study of T cells after posttransplantation cyclophosphamide. The study, taken as a whole, reports: Recipient CMV seropositivity and CMV reactivation strongly tracked TRB clonality. Donor-recipient repertoire similarity was low at 1-2 months, rising over year one. Skin or GI-infiltrating T cells shared few TRB sequences with blood.

The CDR3 is 12 amino acids. CDR1 is LNHDA, CDR2 SQIVND, per germline (reference sequence). Trimming left V 3 bases short and J 5 bases short, with 8 bases between. On this clone: Its antigen is as yet unknown.

Busulfan-fludarabine conditioning, marrow transplant, and cyclophosphamide on days +3 and +4 were administered. Sequencing was performed with immunoSEQ multiplex PCR; in TCRdb, only in-frame clones are kept and a portion is missing. Of 10,000 or so clones in the sample, roughly 80% were seen once. The source of this sequence is a female patient between 35 and 55 years old who received an allogeneic stem cell transplant from a related donor, was CMV-positive, and had no GVHD. The T cells may come from the graft donor. This chain joins TRBV19 and TRBJ2-7; D may be TRBD1 (6 bases). The material sequenced was PBMCs, taken approximately 2,000 days after a stem cell transplant with posttransplant cyclophosphamide. The CDR3 DNA sequence: TGTGCCAGTAGTATTACAGGGAACGAGCAGTACTTC. Its protein is CASSITGNEQYF.